This TCR beta chain was identified during a study of somatic mutations in cytotoxic T cells in rheumatoid arthritis. Study overall: Each patient's diagnosis was followed right away by a blood draw (approximately 30 ml EDTA), before any treatment.

The CDR3 sequence is 14 residues long. Germline trimming cut 3 bases from V and 4 bases from J; bases unmatched to any gene: 6. Germline CDR1 and CDR2: GTSNPN and SVGIG (reference sequence). On this clone itself: Its specificity is unknown.

Notes on the study in general: Multiple comparisons were not accounted for in the slight TRBV07 underrepresentation seen in rheumatoid arthritis patients.

TCRdb's table, derived via immunoSEQ multiplex PCR, lists solely in-frame clones and lacks some. Among fewer than 4,000 clones, about 74% were seen once, and the ten largest hold roughly 23%. The sequencing sample was made of CD8+ T cells sorted from blood. This sequence was found in an adult with rheumatoid arthritis. The chain combines TRBV30 with TRBJ2-3, with TRBD1 identical over 8 bases. The CDR3 region is CAWSSGQGPDTQYF. The CDR3 bases are TGTGCCTGGAGCTCTGGACAGGGCCCAGATACGCAGTATTTT.